This T cell receptor (beta chain) comes out of a study of shared clonotypes between healthy human individuals (dated by TCRdb to 2018 to 2020). In terms of the full investigation: Two women and a few men aged 18 to 49 years were included in the cohort. For each donor, CD4 naive and CD4 memory were each run on three plates, CD8 naive on two plates, and CD8 memory on one plate. The study deeply sequenced blood TCR repertoires of five healthy adults to estimate repertoire size and the extent of clonotype sharing between individuals. To increase sequencing depth and limit assay-specific biases, TCR repertoire library preparation and sequencing were carried out by different laboratories using diverse techniques. Per donor, leukapheresis produced somewhere between about 0.8 and 9 billion PBMCs. Paper-wide results and their limitations: Sampling was limited to blood, and TCR repertoires in tissue likely differ from TCR repertoires in blood. Based on pairwise subsampling, the degree of clonotype sharing among donors was expected to be affected by sequencing depth. The genetic and exposure-history diversity represented was limited by the small number of donors. Estimated clonotype richness was generally larger for naive than for memory subsets. Clonotypes shared by all four sorted-subset donors showed higher generation probabilities than non-shared clonotypes. Across a handful of donors, 5% to 6% of naive CD4, 3% to 4% of naive CD8, around 2.1% of memory CD4, and 0.4% of memory CD8 clonotypes were shared. Rarefaction of sorted-subset datasets indicated incomplete sequencing despite the large sequencing depth.

Using the deep immunoSEQ assay, TCR CDR3 regions were amplified from genomic DNA by multiplex PCR. Extracted genomic DNA from each cell subset was spread evenly across all wells of several immunoSEQ 96-well plates, with each plate serving as a replicate. For sorted subsets, around 200 ng genomic DNA, equal to 25,000 to 35,000 T cell genomes, was loaded into each replicate PCR. Purified libraries were quantified with a Qubit 3.0 fluorometer, sized on a Bioanalyzer 2100, and re-quantified with the KAPA Library Quantification kit. Each immunoSEQ 96-well plate was sequenced on its own single-read 150-cycle Illumina NextSeq 550 flow cell. Per the source publication's procedure: The immunoSEQ output contained only junctional sequences without quality scores, so filtering could not match that applied to full-length reads. Sequences were annotated with PyIR, a Python wrapper for IgBLAST v1.9, using IMGT germline references to assign V/J genes and CDR3. Any read was removed if the V/J assignment was weak (E-value above 1e-6), the CDR3 was missing, or the read contained stop codons, out-of-frame junctions, or ambiguous translated residues. V3J clonotypes were defined as sequences sharing an identical inferred V gene, J gene, and CDR3 amino acid sequence. Percentage overlap between repertoires was computed as shared unique clonotypes divided by the size of the smaller repertoire. Repertoire richness was assessed with RTK rarefaction, the Chao1 estimator, and Recon v2.1 estimates of unobserved clonotypes. For all TCRbeta clonotypes obtained by the gDNA method from a few donors, generation probabilities were computed with OLGA. The immuneACCESS repertoire file appears here via TCRdb, limited to in-frame rearrangements. These files lack a portion of the clones; in checked studies, under half of the deficit traces to unresolved V genes, and the cause of the others is not known. V and J calls and clone size come straight from that table; D and trimming were deduced from the DNA. Across this sample there are 850,000 to 1,100,000 clones, with approximately 77% seen only once. About 0.89% of the sample is taken by the ten largest.

As for this clone: Its binding antigen is unknown. There are no base qualities to consult, and no much larger clone falls within one base.

The donors were healthy, HIV-negative adults with no recently reported acute infections or vaccinations. Every donor was a Caucasian adult living in Nashville, Tennessee, USA. Magnetic negative selection was used to enrich CD4+ T cells, after which naive cells were positively selected on CD45RA and the negative fraction became the memory subset. Blood was collected by leukapheresis, and PBMCs were isolated by Ficoll-Histopaque density gradient centrifugation and then cryopreserved in liquid nitrogen vapor phase. Analytical flow cytometry was used to check the purity and quantity of every magnetically sorted T cell population. From each sorted fraction, genomic DNA was isolated and quantified by UV absorbance on a Nanodrop 2000c. The CDR3 runs 13 amino acids, cysteine and phenylalanine included. Only the CDR3 part of the read is kept: 39 bases, read in frame from the first base. Per the germline V gene (reference sequence), LNHDA is the CDR1 and SQIVND is the CDR2. Cut back by 5 bases and 0 bases, the V and J ends lie 7 bases apart.

This TCR came from a man aged 18 to 35 in good health. Some clones in this sample may be carry-over from other donors' samples. Sequenced sample: memory CD4+ T cells from PBMCs. The cell subset or site label, as the study defines it: CD45RA-negative fraction. The chain is encoded by TRBV19 joined to TRBJ1-1; a confident D gene designation cannot be given. Here the CDR3 is given as CASSPQVNTEAFF. DNA sequence: TGTGCCAGTAGTCCCCAGGTGAACACTGAAGCTTTCTTT.